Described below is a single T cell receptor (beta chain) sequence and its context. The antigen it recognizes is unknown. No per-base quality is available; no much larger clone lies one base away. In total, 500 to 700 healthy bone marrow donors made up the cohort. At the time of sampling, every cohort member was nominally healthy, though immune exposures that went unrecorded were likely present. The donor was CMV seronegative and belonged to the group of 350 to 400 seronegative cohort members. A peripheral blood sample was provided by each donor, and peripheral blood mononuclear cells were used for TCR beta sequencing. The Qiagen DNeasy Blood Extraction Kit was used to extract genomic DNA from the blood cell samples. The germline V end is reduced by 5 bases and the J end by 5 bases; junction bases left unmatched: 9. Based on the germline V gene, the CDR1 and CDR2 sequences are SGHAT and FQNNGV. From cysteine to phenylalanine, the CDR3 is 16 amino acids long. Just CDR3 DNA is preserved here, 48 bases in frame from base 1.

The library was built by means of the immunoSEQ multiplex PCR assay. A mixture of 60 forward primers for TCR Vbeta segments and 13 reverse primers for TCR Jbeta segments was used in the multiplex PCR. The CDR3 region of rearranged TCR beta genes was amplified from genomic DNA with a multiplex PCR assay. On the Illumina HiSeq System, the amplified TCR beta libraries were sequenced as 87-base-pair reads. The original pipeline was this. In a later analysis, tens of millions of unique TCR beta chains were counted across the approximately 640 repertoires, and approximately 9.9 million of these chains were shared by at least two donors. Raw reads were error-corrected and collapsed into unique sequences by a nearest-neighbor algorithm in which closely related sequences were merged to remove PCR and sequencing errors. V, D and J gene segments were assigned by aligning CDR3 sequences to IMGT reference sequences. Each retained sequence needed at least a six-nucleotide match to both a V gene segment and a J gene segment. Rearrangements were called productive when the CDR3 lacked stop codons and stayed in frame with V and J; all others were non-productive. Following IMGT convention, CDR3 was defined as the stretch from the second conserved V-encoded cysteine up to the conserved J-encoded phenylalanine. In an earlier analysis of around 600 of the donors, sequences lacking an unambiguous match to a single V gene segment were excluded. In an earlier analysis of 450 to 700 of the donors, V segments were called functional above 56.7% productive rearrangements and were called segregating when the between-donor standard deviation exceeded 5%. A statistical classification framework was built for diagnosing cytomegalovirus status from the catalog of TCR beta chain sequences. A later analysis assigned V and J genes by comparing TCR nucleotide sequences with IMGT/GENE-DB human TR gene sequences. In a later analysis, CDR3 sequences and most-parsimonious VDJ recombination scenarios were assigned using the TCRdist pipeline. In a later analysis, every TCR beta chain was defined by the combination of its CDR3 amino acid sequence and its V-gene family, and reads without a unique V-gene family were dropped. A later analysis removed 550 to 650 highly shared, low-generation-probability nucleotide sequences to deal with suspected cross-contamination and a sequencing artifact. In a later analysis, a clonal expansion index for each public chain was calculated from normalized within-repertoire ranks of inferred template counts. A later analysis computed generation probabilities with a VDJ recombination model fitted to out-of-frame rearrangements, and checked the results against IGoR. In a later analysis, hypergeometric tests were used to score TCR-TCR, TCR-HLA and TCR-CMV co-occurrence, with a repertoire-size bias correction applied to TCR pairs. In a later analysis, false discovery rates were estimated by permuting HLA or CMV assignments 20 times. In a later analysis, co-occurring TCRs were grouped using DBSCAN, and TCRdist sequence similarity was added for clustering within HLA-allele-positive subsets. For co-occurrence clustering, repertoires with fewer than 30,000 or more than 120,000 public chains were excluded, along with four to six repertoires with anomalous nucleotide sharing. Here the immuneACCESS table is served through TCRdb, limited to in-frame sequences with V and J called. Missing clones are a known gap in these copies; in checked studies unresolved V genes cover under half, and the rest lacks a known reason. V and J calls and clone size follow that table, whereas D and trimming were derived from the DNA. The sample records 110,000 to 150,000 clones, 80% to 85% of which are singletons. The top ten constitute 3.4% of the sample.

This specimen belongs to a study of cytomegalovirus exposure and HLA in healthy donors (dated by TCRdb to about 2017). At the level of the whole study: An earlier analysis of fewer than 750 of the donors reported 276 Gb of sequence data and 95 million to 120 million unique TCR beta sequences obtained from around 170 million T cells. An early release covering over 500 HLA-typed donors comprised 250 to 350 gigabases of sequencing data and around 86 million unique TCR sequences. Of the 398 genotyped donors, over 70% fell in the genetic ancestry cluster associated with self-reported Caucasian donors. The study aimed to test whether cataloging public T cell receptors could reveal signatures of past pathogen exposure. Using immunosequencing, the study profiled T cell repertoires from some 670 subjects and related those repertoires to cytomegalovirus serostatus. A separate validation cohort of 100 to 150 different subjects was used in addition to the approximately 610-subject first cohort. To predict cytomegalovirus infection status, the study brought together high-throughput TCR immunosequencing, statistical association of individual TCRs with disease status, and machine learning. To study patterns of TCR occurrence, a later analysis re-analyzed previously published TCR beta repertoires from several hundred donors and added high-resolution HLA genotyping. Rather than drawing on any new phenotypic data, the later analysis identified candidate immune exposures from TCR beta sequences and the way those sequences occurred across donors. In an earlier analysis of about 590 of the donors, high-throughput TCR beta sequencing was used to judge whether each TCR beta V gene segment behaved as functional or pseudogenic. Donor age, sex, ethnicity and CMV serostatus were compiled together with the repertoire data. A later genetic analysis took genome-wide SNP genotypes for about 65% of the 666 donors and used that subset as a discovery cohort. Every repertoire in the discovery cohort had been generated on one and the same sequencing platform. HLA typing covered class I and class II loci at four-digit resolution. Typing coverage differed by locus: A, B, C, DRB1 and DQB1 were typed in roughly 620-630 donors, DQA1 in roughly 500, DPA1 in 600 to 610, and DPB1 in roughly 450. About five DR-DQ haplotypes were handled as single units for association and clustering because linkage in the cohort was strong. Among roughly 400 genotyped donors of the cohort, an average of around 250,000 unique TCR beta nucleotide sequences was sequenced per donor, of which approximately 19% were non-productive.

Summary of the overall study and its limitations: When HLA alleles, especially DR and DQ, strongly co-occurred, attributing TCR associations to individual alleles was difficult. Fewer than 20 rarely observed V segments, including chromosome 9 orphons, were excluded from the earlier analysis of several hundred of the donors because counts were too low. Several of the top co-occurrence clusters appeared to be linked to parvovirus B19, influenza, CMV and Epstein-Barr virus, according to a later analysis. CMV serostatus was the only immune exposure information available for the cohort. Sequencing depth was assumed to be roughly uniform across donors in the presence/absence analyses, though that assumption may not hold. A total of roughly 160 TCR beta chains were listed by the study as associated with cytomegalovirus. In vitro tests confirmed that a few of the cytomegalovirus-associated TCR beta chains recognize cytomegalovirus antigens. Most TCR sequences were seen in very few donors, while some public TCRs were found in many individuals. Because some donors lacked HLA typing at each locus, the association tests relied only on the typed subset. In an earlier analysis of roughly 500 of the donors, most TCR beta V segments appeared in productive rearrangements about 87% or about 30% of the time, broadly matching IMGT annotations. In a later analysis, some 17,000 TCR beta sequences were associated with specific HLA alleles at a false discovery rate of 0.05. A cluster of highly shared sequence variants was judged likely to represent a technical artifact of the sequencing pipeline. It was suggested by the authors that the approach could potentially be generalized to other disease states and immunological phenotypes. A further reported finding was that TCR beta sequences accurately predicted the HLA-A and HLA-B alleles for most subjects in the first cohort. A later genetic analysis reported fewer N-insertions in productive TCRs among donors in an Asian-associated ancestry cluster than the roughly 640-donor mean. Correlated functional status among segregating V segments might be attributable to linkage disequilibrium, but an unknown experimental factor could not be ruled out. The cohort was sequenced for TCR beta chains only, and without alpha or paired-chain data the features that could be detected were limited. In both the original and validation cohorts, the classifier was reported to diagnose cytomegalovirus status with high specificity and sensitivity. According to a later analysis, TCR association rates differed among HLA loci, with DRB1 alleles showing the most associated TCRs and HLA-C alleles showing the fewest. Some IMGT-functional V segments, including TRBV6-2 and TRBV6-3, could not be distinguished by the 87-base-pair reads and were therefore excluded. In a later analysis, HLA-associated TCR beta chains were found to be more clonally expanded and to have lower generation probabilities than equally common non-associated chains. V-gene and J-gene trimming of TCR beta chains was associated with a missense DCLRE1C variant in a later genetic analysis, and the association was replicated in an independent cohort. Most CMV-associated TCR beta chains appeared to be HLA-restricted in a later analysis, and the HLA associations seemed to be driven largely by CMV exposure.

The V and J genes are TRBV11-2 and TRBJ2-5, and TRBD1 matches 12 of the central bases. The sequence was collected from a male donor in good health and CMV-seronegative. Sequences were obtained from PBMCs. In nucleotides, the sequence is TGTGCCAGCAGCCAAGGGACAGGGGGCGGTACGGAGACCCAGTACTTC. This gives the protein CASSQGTGGGTETQYF.